This TCR beta chain was observed in a study of cytomegalovirus exposure and HLA in healthy donors. Across the study: A preliminary data release comprised roughly 80 million unique TCRs obtained from HLA-typed donors. Whole-study results and caveats: With further analysis later on, most CMV-associated TCR beta chains appeared HLA-restricted. Among TCR sequences, most were rare, though some public TCRs appeared in many donors.

Vbeta (60) and Jbeta (13) primers were used in the PCR. Sequencing was performed with immunoSEQ multiplex PCR; in TCRdb, only in-frame clones are kept and a portion is missing. Of some 98,000 clones in the sample, more than 60% were seen once. Worth noting for this clone: As yet, its antigen is unknown.

Samples came from healthy bone marrow donors. The CDR3 loop spans 16 amino acids. Trimming stripped 5 bases from V and 3 bases from J, with 17 bases between. The germline V gene encodes CDR1 SEHNR and CDR2 FQNEAQ (reference sequence). The sample was PBMCs. The chain employs TRBV7-9 and TRBJ2-1; D is unresolved. The sequence derives from a man aged 45 to 65 in good health and CMV-seronegative. The CDR3 sequence: CASSPTGASFYNEQFF. The DNA for the CDR3 is TGTGCCAGCAGCCCCACGGGTGCGAGTTTCTACAATGAGCAGTTCTTC.